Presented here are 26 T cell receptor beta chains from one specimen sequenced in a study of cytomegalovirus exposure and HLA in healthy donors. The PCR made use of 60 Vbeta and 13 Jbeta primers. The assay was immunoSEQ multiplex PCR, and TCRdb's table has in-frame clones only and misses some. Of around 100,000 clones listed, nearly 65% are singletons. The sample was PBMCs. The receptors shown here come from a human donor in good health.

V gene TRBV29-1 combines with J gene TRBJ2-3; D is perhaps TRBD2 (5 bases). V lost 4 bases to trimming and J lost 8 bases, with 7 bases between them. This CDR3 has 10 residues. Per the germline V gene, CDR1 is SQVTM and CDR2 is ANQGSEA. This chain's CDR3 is CSVVEGTQYF. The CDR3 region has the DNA TGCAGCGTTGTTGAGGGTACGCAGTATTTT.

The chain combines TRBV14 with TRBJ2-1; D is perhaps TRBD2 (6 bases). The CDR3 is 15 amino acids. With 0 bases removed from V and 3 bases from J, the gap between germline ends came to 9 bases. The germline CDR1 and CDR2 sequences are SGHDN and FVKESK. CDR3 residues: CASSQDPGGYNEQFF. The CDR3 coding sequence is TGTGCCAGCAGCCAAGATCCCGGGGGCTACAATGAGCAGTTCTTC. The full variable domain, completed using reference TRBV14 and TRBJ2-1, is EAGVTQFPSHSVIEKGQTVTLRCDPISGHDNLYWYRRVMGKEIKFLLHFVKESKQDESGMPNNRFLAERTGGTYSTLKVQPAELEDSGVYFCASSQDPGGYNEQFFGPGTRLTVL.

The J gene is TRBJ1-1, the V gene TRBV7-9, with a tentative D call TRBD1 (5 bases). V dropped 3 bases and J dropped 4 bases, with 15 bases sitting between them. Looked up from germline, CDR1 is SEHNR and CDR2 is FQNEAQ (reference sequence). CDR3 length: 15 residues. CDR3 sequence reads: CASSFTQGRRTEAFF. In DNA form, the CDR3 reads TGTGCCAGCAGCTTCACCCAGGGTCGACGCACTGAAGCTTTCTTT.

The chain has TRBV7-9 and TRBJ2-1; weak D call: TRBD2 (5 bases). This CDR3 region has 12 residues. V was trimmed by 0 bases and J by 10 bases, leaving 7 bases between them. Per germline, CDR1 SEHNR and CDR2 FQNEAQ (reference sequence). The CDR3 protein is CASSLARGEQFF. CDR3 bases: TGTGCCAGCAGCTTAGCTCGGGGAGAGCAGTTCTTC.

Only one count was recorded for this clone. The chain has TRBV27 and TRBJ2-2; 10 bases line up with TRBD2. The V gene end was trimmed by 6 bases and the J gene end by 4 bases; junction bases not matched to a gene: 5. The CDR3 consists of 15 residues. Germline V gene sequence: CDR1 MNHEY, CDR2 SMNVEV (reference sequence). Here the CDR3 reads CASRGTSAVTGELFF. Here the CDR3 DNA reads TGTGCCAGCAGGGGGACTAGCGCGGTCACCGGGGAGCTGTTTTTT.

This CDR3 reads CSVSPGEETQYF. CDR3 bases: TGCAGCGTTTCCCCAGGGGAAGAGACCCAGTACTTC. V usage is TRBV29-1 and J usage is TRBJ2-5, with a possible D match to TRBD1 (6 bases). The length of the CDR3 is 12 residues. The germline V gene has CDR1 SQVTM and CDR2 ANQGSEA. V was trimmed by 5 bases and J by 3 bases, leaving 10 bases between them.

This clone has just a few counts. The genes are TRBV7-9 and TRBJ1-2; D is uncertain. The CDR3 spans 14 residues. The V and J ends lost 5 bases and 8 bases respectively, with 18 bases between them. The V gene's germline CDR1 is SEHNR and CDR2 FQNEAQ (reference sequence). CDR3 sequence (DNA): TGTGCCAGCAGCCCCCAGGACTGGTCCGGCGGCTACACCTTC. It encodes CASSPQDWSGGYTF.

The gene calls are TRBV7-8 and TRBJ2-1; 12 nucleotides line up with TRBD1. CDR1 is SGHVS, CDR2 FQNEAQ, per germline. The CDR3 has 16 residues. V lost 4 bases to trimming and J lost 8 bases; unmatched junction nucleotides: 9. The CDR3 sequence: CASSSYRDRGPHEQFF. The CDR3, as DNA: TGTGCCAGCAGCTCCTACCGGGACAGGGGGCCCCATGAGCAGTTCTTC.

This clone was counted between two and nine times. The CDR3 spells CASLTLAASTSTDTQYF. In nucleotides, the CDR3 is TGTGCCAGCCTCACCCTAGCGGCGTCGACTAGCACAGATACGCAGTATTTT. The chain combines TRBV18 with TRBJ2-3; 7 nucleotides agree with TRBD2. This CDR3 spans 17 amino acids. V lost 8 bases and J lost 0; bases outside the gene matches: 14. Germline V lookup: CDR1 KGHSH, CDR2 LQKENI.

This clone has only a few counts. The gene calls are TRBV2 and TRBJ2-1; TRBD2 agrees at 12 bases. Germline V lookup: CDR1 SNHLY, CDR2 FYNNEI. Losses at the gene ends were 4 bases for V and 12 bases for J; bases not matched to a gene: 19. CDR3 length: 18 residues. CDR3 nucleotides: TGTGCCAGCAGTGTATTGGATGTTGGGCCTAGCGGGAGGGCCGGGCAGTTCTTC. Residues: CASSVLDVGPSGRAGQFF. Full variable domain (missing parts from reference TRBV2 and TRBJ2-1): EPEVTQTPSHQVTQMGQEVILRCVPISNHLYFYWYRQILGQKVEFLVSFYNNEISEKSEIFDDQFSVERPDGSNFTLKIRSTKLEDSAMYFCASSVLDVGPSGRAGQFFGPGTRLTVL.

The CDR3 DNA reads as TGCGCCAGCAGCCCCAGCGGGGCCTACAATGAGCAGTTCTTC. Its protein is CASSPSGAYNEQFF. The genes are TRBV4-1 and TRBJ2-1, with 7 bases aligning to TRBD2. This CDR3 spans 14 amino acids. Looked up from germline, CDR1 is MGHRA and CDR2 is YSYEKL. V gave up 4 bases and J gave up 2 bases; unmatched junction bases: 2.

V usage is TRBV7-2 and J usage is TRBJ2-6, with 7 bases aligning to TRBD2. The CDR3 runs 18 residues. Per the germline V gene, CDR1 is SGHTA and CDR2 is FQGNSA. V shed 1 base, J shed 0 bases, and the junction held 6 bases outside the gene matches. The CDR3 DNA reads TGTGCCAGCAGCTTAGTTCCAGCGGGGTTCTCTGGGGCCAACGTCCTGACTTTC. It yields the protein CASSLVPAGFSGANVLTF.

As DNA, the CDR3 is TGTGCCACCACACTTACTAGCGGGGAATCCTACGAGCAGTACTTC. As protein: CATTLTSGESYEQYF. V and J are TRBV6-1 and TRBJ2-5; TRBD2 matches at 10 bases. Gene TRBJ2-7 matches the end of the DNA better, so the J call may be wrong. Per germline, CDR1 MNHNS and CDR2 SASEGT. The CDR3 is 15 residues long.

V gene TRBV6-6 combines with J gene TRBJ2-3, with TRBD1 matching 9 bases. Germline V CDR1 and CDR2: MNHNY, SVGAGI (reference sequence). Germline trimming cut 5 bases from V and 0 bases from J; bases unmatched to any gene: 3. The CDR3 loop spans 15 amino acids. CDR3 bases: TGTGCCAGCAGTGCCGGGACAGGGAGCACAGATACGCAGTATTTT. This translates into CASSAGTGSTDTQYF.

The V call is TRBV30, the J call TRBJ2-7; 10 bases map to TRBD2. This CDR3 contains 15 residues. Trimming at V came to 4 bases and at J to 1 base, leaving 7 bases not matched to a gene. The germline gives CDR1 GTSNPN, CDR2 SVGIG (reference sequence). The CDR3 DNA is TGTGCCTGGAATCCTAGCGGGAGCGGATCCTACGAGCAGTACTTC. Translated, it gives CAWNPSGSGSYEQYF.

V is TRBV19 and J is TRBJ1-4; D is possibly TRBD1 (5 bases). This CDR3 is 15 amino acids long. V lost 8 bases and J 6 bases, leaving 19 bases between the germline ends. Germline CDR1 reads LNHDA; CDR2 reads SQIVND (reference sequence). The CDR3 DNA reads TGTGCCAGTGCCACAGGACGGACCGATGATGAAAAACTGTTTTTT. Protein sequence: CASATGRTDDEKLFF.

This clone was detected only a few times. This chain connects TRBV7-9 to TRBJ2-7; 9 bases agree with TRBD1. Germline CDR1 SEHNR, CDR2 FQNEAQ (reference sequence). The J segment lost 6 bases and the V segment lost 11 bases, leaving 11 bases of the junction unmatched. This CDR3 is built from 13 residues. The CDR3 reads CALQGALGGEQYF. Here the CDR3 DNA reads TGTGCCTTACAGGGGGCACTTGGAGGCGAGCAGTACTTC.

The CDR3 sequence is CATSDDRAYEQYF. In DNA, the CDR3 is TGTGCCACCAGCGATGACAGGGCCTACGAGCAGTACTTC. The gene calls are TRBV15 and TRBJ2-7; TRBD1 agrees at 7 bases. The germline gives CDR1 LNHNV, CDR2 YYDKDF (reference sequence). There are 13 residues in the CDR3. V lost 5 bases to trimming and J lost 2 bases; unmatched junction nucleotides: 3.

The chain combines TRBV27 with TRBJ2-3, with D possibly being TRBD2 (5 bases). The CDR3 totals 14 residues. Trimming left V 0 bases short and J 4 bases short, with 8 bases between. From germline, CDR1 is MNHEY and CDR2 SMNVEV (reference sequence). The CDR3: CASSLSRVADTQYF. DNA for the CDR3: TGTGCCAGCAGTTTATCGCGGGTGGCAGATACGCAGTATTTT.

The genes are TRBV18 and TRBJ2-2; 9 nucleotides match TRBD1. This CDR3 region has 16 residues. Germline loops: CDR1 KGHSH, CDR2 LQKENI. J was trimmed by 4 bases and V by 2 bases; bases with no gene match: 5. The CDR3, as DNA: TGTGCCAGCTCACCAGACATGACAGGGGGCACCGGGGAGCTGTTTTTT. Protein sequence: CASSPDMTGGTGELFF.

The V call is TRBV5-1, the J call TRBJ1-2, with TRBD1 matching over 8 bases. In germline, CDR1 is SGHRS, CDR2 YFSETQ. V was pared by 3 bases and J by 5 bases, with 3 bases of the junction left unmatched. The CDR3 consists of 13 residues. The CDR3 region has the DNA TGCGCCAGCAGCTGGGGACAGGATTATGGCTACACCTTC. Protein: CASSWGQDYGYTF.

CDR3 nucleotides: TGCGCCAGCAGCTTTAGCGGGAGTGTATCCTACAATGAGCAGTTCTTC. Translating it yields CASSFSGSVSYNEQFF. This chain uses TRBV5-1 with TRBJ2-1, with 9 positions matching TRBD2. The CDR3 spans 16 residues. J gave up 1 base and V 2 bases, and 4 bases lay outside the gene matches. Germline V gene sequence: CDR1 SGHRS, CDR2 YFSETQ.

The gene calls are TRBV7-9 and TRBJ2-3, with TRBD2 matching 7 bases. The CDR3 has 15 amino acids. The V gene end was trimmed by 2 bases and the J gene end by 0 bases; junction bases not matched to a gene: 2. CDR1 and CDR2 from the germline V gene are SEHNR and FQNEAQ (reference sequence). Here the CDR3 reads CASSLYSGSTDTQYF. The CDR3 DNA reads TGTGCCAGCAGCTTATATAGCGGGAGCACAGATACGCAGTATTTT.

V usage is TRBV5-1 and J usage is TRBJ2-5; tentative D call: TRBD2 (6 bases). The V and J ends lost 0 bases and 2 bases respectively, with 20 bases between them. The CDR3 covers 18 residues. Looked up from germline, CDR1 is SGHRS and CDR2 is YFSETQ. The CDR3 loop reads CASSLVPGRGVRQETQYF. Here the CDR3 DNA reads TGCGCCAGCAGCTTGGTTCCAGGCCGCGGGGTGAGGCAAGAGACCCAGTACTTC.

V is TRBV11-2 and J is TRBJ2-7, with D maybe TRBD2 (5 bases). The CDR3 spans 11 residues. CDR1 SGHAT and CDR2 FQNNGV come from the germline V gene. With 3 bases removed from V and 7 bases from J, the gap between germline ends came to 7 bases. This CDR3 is CASSFGLEQYF. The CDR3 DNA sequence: TGTGCCAGCAGCTTCGGACTGGAGCAGTACTTC.

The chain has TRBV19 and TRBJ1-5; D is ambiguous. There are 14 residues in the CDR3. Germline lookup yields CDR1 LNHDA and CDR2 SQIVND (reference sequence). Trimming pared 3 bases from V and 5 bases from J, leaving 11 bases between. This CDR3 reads CASSMVGVDQPQHF. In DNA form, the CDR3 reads TGTGCCAGTAGTATGGTGGGAGTGGATCAGCCCCAGCATTTT.